A selection of T cell receptor beta chains follows, all from one sample in a study of graft-versus-host responses after intestinal transplantation. TCRdb's table, derived via immunoSEQ multiplex PCR, lists solely in-frame clones and lacks some. The sample shows 62,000 or so clones, 90% to 95% of them seen only once. Which antigens these TCRs recognize remains unknown. The sample consisted of unstimulated CD8+ T cells sorted from spleen or lymph node cells, taken before transplant. Receptors were obtained from a human donor who was the organ donor for an intestinal transplant. Each CDR3 is given with its conserved first and last residue. The D gene is left open where the match is weak. Clone size is given for some rows only: seen once, a few or many times, or a class if the clone is expanded.

d_gene	v_gene	j_gene	abundance	CDR3aa	CDR3nt
NA	TRBV19	TRBJ2-7	NA	CASTDSLDGEQYF	TGTGCCAGTACGGACTCCCTAGATGGGGAGCAGTACTTC
TRBD1	TRBV19	TRBJ2-7	NA	CASSMDRGRTYEQYF	TGTGCCAGTAGTATGGACAGGGGGCGCACCTACGAGCAGTACTTC
NA	TRBV25-1	TRBJ1-1	NA	CASGGVYAEAFF	TGTGCCAGCGGAGGAGTTTACGCTGAAGCTTTCTTT
TRBD2	TRBV2	TRBJ2-7	NA	CASRLTSASSYEQYF	TGTGCCAGCAGGCTTACTAGCGCTTCGTCCTACGAGCAGTACTTC
TRBD2	TRBV28	TRBJ2-3	NA	CASREEGRGDTQYF	TGTGCCAGCAGGGAGGAGGGGAGGGGAGATACGCAGTATTTT
TRBD2	TRBV18	TRBJ2-7	NA	CASSHREAVDVRMEQYF	TGTGCCAGCTCCCACCGGGAGGCCGTTGACGTGAGGATGGAGCAGTACTTC
NA	TRBV19	TRBJ1-2	NA	CASRTGQEGYTF	TGTGCCAGTAGGACAGGCCAGGAGGGCTACACCTTC
TRBD2	TRBV2	TRBJ2-7	NA	CASSDEAGGYYEQYF	TGTGCCAGCAGTGATGAGGCGGGAGGCTACTACGAGCAGTACTTC
NA	TRBV6-1	TRBJ2-5	NA	CASSGGGWVETQYF	TGTGCCAGCAGTGGTGGGGGGTGGGTAGAGACCCAGTACTTC
TRBD1	TRBV28	TRBJ1-1	NA	CASSPPTGANTEAFF	TGTGCCAGCAGTCCCCCAACAGGGGCGAACACTGAAGCTTTCTTT
NA	TRBV20-1	TRBJ2-5	NA	CSAVEDETQYF	TGCAGTGCTGTGGAGGACGAGACCCAGTACTTC
TRBD2	TRBV27	TRBJ2-5	NA	CASSLSGAYQETQYF	TGTGCCAGCAGTCTTAGCGGGGCCTACCAAGAGACCCAGTACTTC
NA	TRBV6-4	TRBJ2-1	few	CASSDRGEGGNEQFF	TGTGCCAGCAGTGACCGGGGGGAAGGGGGAAATGAGCAGTTCTTC
NA	TRBV21-1	TRBJ2-3	NA	CASSMTLSGLAGATDTQYF	TGTGCCAGCAGCATGACTCTCTCGGGGCTAGCGGGAGCCACAGATACGCAGTATTTT
NA	TRBV7-2	TRBJ2-1	NA	CASSSWVGSPNNEQFF	TGTGCCAGCAGCTCCTGGGTCGGGTCCCCCAACAATGAGCAGTTCTTC
TRBD2	TRBV27	TRBJ2-3	NA	CASILSAGLADTQYF	TGTGCCAGCATCTTGTCAGCGGGGCTGGCAGATACGCAGTATTTT
NA	TRBV6-1	TRBJ2-7	NA	CASSEARVGYEQYF	TGTGCCAGCAGTGAAGCCAGGGTCGGCTACGAGCAGTACTTC
TRBD1	TRBV4-1	TRBJ1-2	NA	CASSLRDRSYGYTF	TGCGCCAGCAGCCTCCGGGACAGGTCCTATGGCTACACCTTC
NA	TRBV2	TRBJ1-5	NA	CASSEGQLADQPQHF	TGTGCCAGCAGTGAAGGACAGTTAGCGGATCAGCCCCAGCATTTT
TRBD1	TRBV7-9	TRBJ1-5	NA	CASSSNRDREPPQHF	TGTGCCAGCAGCTCCAACCGGGACAGGGAACCGCCCCAGCATTTT
TRBD2	TRBV11-2	TRBJ2-3	NA	CASSPGTSGSVEYF	TGTGCCAGCAGCCCCGGGACTAGCGGGAGTGTGGAGTATTTT
NA	TRBV4-1	TRBJ2-2	NA	CASSQDWRAHTGELFF	TGCGCCAGCAGCCAAGATTGGAGGGCCCACACCGGGGAGCTGTTTTTT
TRBD2	TRBV28	TRBJ2-7	NA	CASSRGTSDTNEQYF	TGTGCCAGCAGTCGGGGGACTAGCGATACCAACGAGCAGTACTTC
NA	TRBV30	TRBJ2-7	NA	CAWSVDSSNSYEQYF	TGTGCCTGGAGTGTAGACTCCTCAAATTCCTACGAGCAGTACTTC
NA	TRBV25-1	TRBJ2-3	NA	CASSPRANTDTQYF	TGTGCCAGCAGCCCTCGAGCGAACACAGATACGCAGTATTTT
TRBD2	TRBV6-5	TRBJ2-5	NA	CASSYVREAGRAQYF	TGTGCCAGCAGTTACGTCAGGGAGGCGGGGAGGGCCCAGTACTTC
NA	TRBV6-6	TRBJ2-1	NA	CASTTGDSNNEQFF	TGTGCCAGCACTACGGGAGACTCGAACAATGAGCAGTTCTTC
NA	TRBV28	TRBJ2-3	NA	CASSQGKRGSTDTQYF	TGTGCCAGCAGCCAGGGGAAGAGGGGTAGCACAGATACGCAGTATTTT
TRBD2	TRBV28	TRBJ2-2	once	CASSLMGLAGSGELFF	TGTGCCAGCAGTCTTATGGGACTAGCGGGCAGCGGGGAGCTGTTTTTT
NA	TRBV7-2	TRBJ1-4	NA	CASSLRPGVVYGEKLFF	TGTGCCAGCAGCTTAAGACCAGGGGTCGTCTATGGTGAAAAACTGTTTTTT
NA	TRBV9	TRBJ2-3	NA	CASSVASGTTSTDTQYF	TGTGCCAGCAGCGTAGCTTCAGGGACAACTAGCACAGATACGCAGTATTTT
TRBD1	TRBV7-2	TRBJ1-2	NA	CASSYLRGNGYTF	TGTGCCAGCAGTTACCTCAGGGGGAACGGCTACACCTTC
NA	TRBV27	TRBJ2-7	NA	CASSLSGSTYEQYF	TGTGCCAGCAGTCTTAGCGGATCCACCTACGAGCAGTACTTC
TRBD1	TRBV28	TRBJ1-2	NA	CASSATGVRIYGYTF	TGTGCCAGCAGTGCCACAGGGGTTCGCATCTATGGCTACACCTTC
TRBD2	TRBV4-3	TRBJ2-7	NA	CASSREAGGPNEQYF	TGCGCCAGCAGCCGAGAGGCGGGAGGGCCCAACGAGCAGTACTTC
NA	TRBV15	TRBJ1-4	NA	CATSRDTSQDNEKLFF	TGTGCCACCAGCAGAGATACCTCACAGGATAATGAAAAACTGTTTTTT
NA	TRBV4-2	TRBJ2-7	NA	CASSQVSSGSSYEQYF	TGTGCCAGCAGCCAAGTGTCTTCCGGGAGCTCCTACGAGCAGTACTTC
NA	TRBV28	TRBJ1-1	NA	CASSLANLNTEAFF	TGTGCCAGCAGTTTGGCAAACCTGAACACTGAAGCTTTCTTT
NA	TRBV5-6	TRBJ2-7	NA	CASSLVSSYEQYF	TGTGCCAGCAGCTTGGTTAGCTCCTACGAGCAGTACTTC
NA	TRBV9	TRBJ2-7	NA	CASSPSGSWEQYF	TGTGCCAGCAGCCCCTCGGGGAGCTGGGAGCAGTACTTC
NA	TRBV27	TRBJ2-7	NA	CASSPAEVSSEQYF	TGTGCCAGCAGTCCGGCCGAGGTGTCTTCCGAGCAGTACTTC
TRBD2	TRBV9	TRBJ2-1	NA	CASSGGGWLPEEEQFF	TGTGCCAGCAGCGGGGGGGGATGGCTACCCGAGGAGGAGCAGTTCTTC
NA	TRBV9	TRBJ2-5	NA	CASSPSAGFEETQYF	TGTGCCAGCAGCCCCAGTGCAGGGTTTGAGGAGACCCAGTACTTC
NA	TRBV19	TRBJ1-5	NA	CATMDRGLNQPQHF	TGTGCCACCATGGACAGAGGTCTCAATCAGCCCCAGCATTTT
NA	TRBV28	TRBJ2-5	NA	CASSSNSGPQYF	TGTGCCAGCAGTTCGAACTCAGGGCCCCAGTACTTC
TRBD1	TRBV6-1	TRBJ1-5	NA	CASRTGQNNQPQHF	TGTGCCAGCAGAACGGGACAGAACAATCAGCCCCAGCATTTT
NA	TRBV28	TRBJ2-3	NA	CASSRGALEFTDTQYF	TGTGCCAGCAGTCGGGGTGCCCTCGAGTTCACAGATACGCAGTATTTT